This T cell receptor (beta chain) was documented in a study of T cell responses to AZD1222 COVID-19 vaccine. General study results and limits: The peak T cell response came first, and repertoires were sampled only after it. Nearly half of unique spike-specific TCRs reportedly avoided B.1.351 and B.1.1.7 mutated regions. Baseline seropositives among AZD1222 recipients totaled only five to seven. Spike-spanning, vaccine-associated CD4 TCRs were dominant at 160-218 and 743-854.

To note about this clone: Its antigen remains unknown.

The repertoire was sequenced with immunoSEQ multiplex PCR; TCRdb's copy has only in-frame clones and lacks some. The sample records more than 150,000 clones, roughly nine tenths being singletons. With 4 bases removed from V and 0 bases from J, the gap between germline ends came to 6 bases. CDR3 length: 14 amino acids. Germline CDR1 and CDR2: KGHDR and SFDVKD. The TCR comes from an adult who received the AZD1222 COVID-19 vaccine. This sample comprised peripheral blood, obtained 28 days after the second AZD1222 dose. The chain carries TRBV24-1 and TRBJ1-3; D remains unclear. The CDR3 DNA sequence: TGTGCCACCAGTGACGGTAGCTCTGGAAACACCATATATTTT. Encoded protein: CATSDGSSGNTIYF.